These T cell receptor beta chains were read from a single sample in a study of response to subunit inactivated influenza vaccine. TCRdb itself ran the RT-PCR reads through MiXCR, one entry per CDR3 protein. The sample records 200,000 to 300,000 distinct CDR3 sequences, 12% being singletons. The input for sequencing was non-naive T cells sorted from PBMCs, taken less than 15 days before vaccination. The origin of the receptors is a man in his fifties who received an inactivated influenza vaccine. Each CDR3 is given without its conserved first and last residue. The size entry is marked missing in some rows and otherwise reads once, few, many or a size class.

j_call	v_call	clone_size	cdr3_aa
TRBJ2-5	TRBV3-1	-	ASSNRLSQETQY
TRBJ1-5	TRBV19	few	ARQGHRQPQH
TRBJ1-1	TRBV3-1	-	ASTAGQLNTEAF
TRBJ2-1	TRBV4-3	many	ASSQGATSGVNEQF
TRBJ1-2	TRBV10-3	-	AISEDSNYGYT
TRBJ2-1	TRBV12-3/TRBV12-4	few	ASSFGGGPGGNEQF
TRBJ2-3	TRBV7-9	many	ATRGTADTQY
TRBJ2-7	TRBV15	-	ATSRDRVGLRQY
TRBJ2-5	TRBV7-2	many	ASSLNRGQETQY
TRBJ1-6	TRBV6-1	few	ASKPGTVNSPLH
TRBJ2-3	TRBV4-2	-	ASSQATSGRDTQY
TRBJ2-4	TRBV20-1	many	SARRTSLNIQY
TRBJ2-1	TRBV15	few	ATSRTMGSSGKSNEQF
TRBJ2-3	TRBV12-3/TRBV12-4	few	ATRASTDTQY
TRBJ2-2	TRBV5-5	few	ASSLAPSGSSGELF
TRBJ2-7	TRBV20-1	few	SATGLLYEQY
TRBJ2-3	TRBV29-1	many	SVDYRGDTQY
TRBJ2-7	TRBV29-1	-	SVEGRDFGTYEQY
TRBJ2-1	TRBV20-1	-	SARSLAGGPGEQF
TRBJ1-2	TRBV2	-	ASSGGGGYGYT
TRBJ2-3	TRBV19	-	ASRASGSSDTQY
TRBJ2-2	TRBV12-3/TRBV12-4	many	ASIQGDTGELF
TRBJ1-5	TRBV20-1	-	SARVQGDAGQPQH
TRBJ2-1	TRBV15	-	ATRSSPGLATYSWNEQF
TRBJ1-5	TRBV18	few	ASSPGQARKPQH
TRBJ1-1	TRBV12-5	few	ASGLTGGKANTEAF
TRBJ2-7	TRBV7-2	many	ASRVGFRGPYEQY
TRBJ2-3	TRBV27	many	ASSSPYLAGRDTQY
TRBJ1-6	TRBV6-2/TRBV6-3	-	ASSYSPTGERSPLH
TRBJ1-1	TRBV3-1	-	ASSLNSGERAF
TRBJ2-2	TRBV9	-	ASSVVEGNGELF
TRBJ2-1	TRBV7-2	-	ASSLGTNKYNEQF
TRBJ1-1	TRBV7-2	many	ASSWTGMNTEAF
TRBJ2-1	TRBV3-1	-	ASSQGLAVLRDEQF
TRBJ2-6	TRBV3-1	-	ASSQIVIYRDRVSGANVLT
TRBJ2-3	TRBV12-3/TRBV12-4	few	ASSNWTSGGHTDTQY
TRBJ1-1	TRBV6-1	many	ASSPSWGEGTEAF
TRBJ1-2	TRBV2	-	ASSLGGIYGYT
TRBJ2-3	TRBV12-3/TRBV12-4	many	ASTSRGFNTDTQY
TRBJ1-2	TRBV5-1	few	ASSMTGGTYGYT